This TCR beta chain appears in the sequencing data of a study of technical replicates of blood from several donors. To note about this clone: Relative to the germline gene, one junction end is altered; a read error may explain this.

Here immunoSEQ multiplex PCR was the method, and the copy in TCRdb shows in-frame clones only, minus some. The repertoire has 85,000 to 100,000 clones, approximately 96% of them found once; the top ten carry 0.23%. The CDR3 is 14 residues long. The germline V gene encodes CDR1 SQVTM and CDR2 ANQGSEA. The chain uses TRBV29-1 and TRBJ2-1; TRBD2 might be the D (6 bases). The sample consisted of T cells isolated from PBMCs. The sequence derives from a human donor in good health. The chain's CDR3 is CSVEGLSPTREQFF. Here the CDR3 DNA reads TGCAGCGTCGAAGGACTATCTCCTACGCGTGAGCAGTTCTTC.